This TCR beta chain stems from a study of cytomegalovirus exposure and HLA in healthy donors. Germline lookup yields CDR1 LNHDA and CDR2 SQIVND (reference sequence). The CDR3 spans 14 residues. V was clipped by 5 bases and J by 1 base, with 11 bases between them. PCR amplification relied on 60 Vbeta primers (plus 13 Jbeta primers). The protocol was immunoSEQ multiplex PCR, while the TCRdb copy is restricted to in-frame clones and leaves out a portion. This listing includes over 100,000 clones. This TCR derives from a man aged 18 to 35 in good health and CMV-seronegative. Sequencing was done on a sample of PBMCs. J is TRBJ1-1 and V is TRBV19, with D unclear. As DNA, the CDR3 is TGTGCCAGTAGTGATTCATCCGGGAACACTGAAGCTTTCTTT. Translated, it gives CASSDSSGNTEAFF.